One T cell receptor (beta chain) is described in this entry. Data came from immunoSEQ multiplex PCR; TCRdb stores just in-frame clones and leaves some out. The sample includes approximately 100,000 clones, over 80% seen only once; the top ten take about 15%. This record belongs to a study of blood T cell repertoires in COVID-19. Germline values: CDR1 MRHNA, CDR2 SNTAGT. Trimming at V came to 4 bases and at J to 8 bases, leaving 9 bases not matched to a gene. The CDR3 loop spans 14 amino acids. The sequence was obtained from a woman older than 75 with active or convalescent COVID-19. Input material: peripheral blood. V and J are TRBV6-4 and TRBJ1-1; 8 bases map to TRBD1. CDR3 sequence (DNA): TGTGCCAGCAGTGCCGGCACAGGGGGTAAAGAAGCTTTCTTT. Its translation is CASSAGTGGKEAFF.